The 28 T cell receptor beta chains below come from one sample, sequenced in a study of a mutant IDH1 vaccine in newly diagnosed glioma (TCRdb year 2021). Receptor libraries were prepared by the immunoSEQ multiplex PCR assay. Held by TCRdb, this immuneACCESS table contains in-frame sequences only and omits some clones. Under half of the omission traces to an unresolved V gene where checked; the cause of the rest is unknown. The sample data list tens of thousands of clones, and approximately 76% of these were observed just once. About 5% of the sample comes from the top ten. The sample's time point label, decoded: week 23, last vaccination. Each vaccine dose, consisting of 300 ug of a 20-mer mutant IDH1 peptide in Montanide, was administered subcutaneously with topical imiquimod. For these receptors, no antigen is known. Material: PBMCs, obtained from a glioma patient whose treatment included an IDH1 peptide vaccine. The receptor set was obtained from a man aged 50-60 years with glioma.

In its sample, this clone was seen a few times. The chain is built from TRBV4-2 and TRBJ2-1, with TRBD2 as a possible D gene (5 bases). Trimming took off 0 bases at V and 8 bases at J, with 11 bases between the two ends. This CDR3 region has 14 residues. CDR1 is LGHNA and CDR2 is YNFKEQ in the germline V gene. The CDR3 reads CASSQDWGVDEQFF. CDR3 coding DNA: TGTGCCAGCAGCCAAGATTGGGGAGTGGATGAGCAGTTCTTC.

The chain combines TRBV9 with TRBJ1-1; D unclear. The CDR3 runs to 13 residues. Germline CDR1 SGDLS, CDR2 YYNGEE. Trimming stripped 0 bases from V and 2 bases from J, with 5 bases between. CDR3 sequence: CASSVGKNTEAFF. CDR3 nucleotides: TGTGCCAGCAGCGTAGGCAAAAACACTGAAGCTTTCTTT.

The chain links TRBV30 to TRBJ2-3; D is undetermined. This CDR3 is built from 11 residues. Trimming shortened V by 3 bases and J by 5 bases, and 6 bases separated the two germline ends. The V gene's germline CDR1 is GTSNPN and CDR2 SVGIG (reference sequence). The CDR3 loop reads CAWSSVDTQYF. CDR3 DNA sequence: TGTGCCTGGAGCTCTGTAGATACGCAGTATTTT.

The chain has TRBV6-6 and TRBJ2-1; possibly TRBD2 for D (5 bases). The germline V and J ends were trimmed by 6 bases and 0 bases, with 15 bases remaining between them. Germline V gene data show CDR1 as MNHNY and CDR2 as SVGAGI (reference sequence). The CDR3 consists of 16 residues. The CDR3 sequence is CASSLGLGLSYNEQFF. Written as DNA, the CDR3 is TGTGCCAGCAGCCTAGGACTGGGTCTCTCCTACAATGAGCAGTTCTTC.

This chain uses TRBV19 with TRBJ2-3; 8 nucleotides align to TRBD1. The V and J ends lost 9 bases and 5 bases, in that order; junction bases with no gene match: 10. Germline values: CDR1 LNHDA, CDR2 SQIVND (reference sequence). The CDR3 is 14 amino acids. CDR3 nucleotides: TGTGCCAGCTCTTCGGGACAGGTTCGAGATACGCAGTATTTT. It encodes CASSSGQVRDTQYF.

The chain links TRBV30 to TRBJ2-1; no definite D call. The V end was cut by 2 bases, the J end by 5 bases, with 19 bases between. In germline, CDR1 is GTSNPN, CDR2 SVGIG (reference sequence). This CDR3 has 16 amino acids. DNA of the CDR3: TGTGCCTGGAGTCACCCCCAGGTAAATTCGGACAATGAGCAGTTCTTC. It is translated as CAWSHPQVNSDNEQFF.

The chain has TRBV29-1 and TRBJ2-1, with 9 bases lining up with TRBD2. Germline lookup yields CDR1 SQVTM and CDR2 ANQGSEA. Trimming took 6 bases from V and 7 from J; bases not matched to a gene: 7. The CDR3 extends over 13 amino acids. The CDR3 spells CSVLAGNFNEQFF. DNA of the CDR3: TGCAGCGTGCTAGCGGGGAACTTTAATGAGCAGTTCTTC.

The chain combines TRBV9 with TRBJ1-5; 7 nucleotides line up with TRBD1. J was trimmed by 5 bases and V by 0 bases; bases with no gene match: 5. The CDR3 sequence is 15 residues long. The germline V gene encodes CDR1 SGDLS and CDR2 YYNGEE. The CDR3 here is CASSVAPDRDQPQHF. Here the CDR3 DNA reads TGTGCCAGCAGCGTAGCCCCAGACAGGGATCAGCCCCAGCATTTT.

The chain has TRBV9 and TRBJ2-7; 9 nucleotides align to TRBD2. This CDR3 spans 15 amino acids. J gave up 4 bases and V 4 bases, and 9 bases lay outside the gene matches. From germline, CDR1 is SGDLS and CDR2 YYNGEE. The CDR3 DNA follows: TGTGCCAGCAGCCCCGACGCGGGGGGGCTTTACGAGCAGTACTTC. Its protein is CASSPDAGGLYEQYF.

The chain combines TRBV27 with TRBJ1-5; TRBD1 might be the D (6 bases). Germline loops: CDR1 MNHEY, CDR2 SMNVEV (reference sequence). Trimming removed 6 bases from V and 1 base from J, with 13 bases in between. The CDR3 runs 15 residues. The CDR3: CASRQGSWSNQPQHF. CDR3 nucleotides: TGTGCCAGCAGACAGGGTAGTTGGAGCAATCAGCCCCAGCATTTT.

The V gene is TRBV6-5, the J gene TRBJ1-6, with unresolved D. CDR3 length: 16 amino acids. The V end lost 4 bases, the J end lost 7 bases, and 17 bases lay between the germline ends. CDR1 MNHEY and CDR2 SVGAGI come from the germline V gene. This chain's CDR3 is CASSSGPTSLNSPLHF. In DNA form, the CDR3 reads TGTGCCAGCAGTTCCGGACCGACCTCACTGAATTCACCCCTCCACTTT.

This chain uses TRBV7-9 with TRBJ1-2, with 7 bases identical to TRBD1. With V trimmed by 5 bases and J by 5 bases, 5 bases remained unmatched. This CDR3 spans 13 amino acids. Germline values: CDR1 SEHNR, CDR2 FQNEAQ (reference sequence). The CDR3 DNA reads as TGTGCCAGCAGCCGACAGGGAATATATGGCTACACCTTC. Residues: CASSRQGIYGYTF.

The rearrangement uses TRBV5-1 and TRBJ2-2, with 7 bases aligning to TRBD1. There are 14 residues in the CDR3. The V gene end was trimmed by 0 bases and the J gene end by 6 bases; junction bases not matched to a gene: 2. CDR1 and CDR2 from the germline V gene are SGHRS and YFSETQ. The CDR3 sequence is CASSLGDRAGELFF. The CDR3 nucleotides are TGCGCCAGCAGCTTGGGCGACAGGGCCGGGGAGCTGTTTTTT.

This chain links TRBV10-3 with TRBJ2-7; 8 bases line up with TRBD1. The CDR3 length is 13 residues. Germline trimming cut 11 bases from V and 3 bases from J; bases unmatched to any gene: 9. Germline V CDR1 and CDR2: ENHRY, SYGVKD. The CDR3 region is CASRGQAHYEQYF. DNA for the CDR3: TGTGCCTCCCGGGGACAGGCGCACTACGAGCAGTACTTC.

This clone has a single count. The chain is built from TRBV20-1 and TRBJ2-3; D is unclear. Germline CDR1 DFQATT, CDR2 SNEGSKA (reference sequence). CDR3 length equals 11 residues. Between the trimmed V and J ends, which lost 3 bases and 5 bases, there was a span of 6 bases. The CDR3 nucleotides are TGCAGTGCTAGCCCAAAAGATACGCAGTATTTT. Encoded protein: CSASPKDTQYF.

This sequence joins TRBV7-9 and TRBJ2-7; 7 bases align to TRBD1. The CDR3 runs to 16 residues. CDR1 and CDR2 from the germline V gene are SEHNR and FQNEAQ (reference sequence). With V trimmed by 3 bases and J by 0 bases, 8 bases remained unmatched. The CDR3 nucleotides read TGTGCCAGCAGCTTGGACATCGGGGACAGCTCCTACGAGCAGTACTTC. Its translation is CASSLDIGDSSYEQYF.

The chain combines TRBV6-1 with TRBJ1-4, with 8 bases that match TRBD1. The CDR3 length is 12 residues. Germline values: CDR1 MNHNS, CDR2 SASEGT. Trimming at V came to 7 bases and at J to 6 bases, leaving 1 base not matched to a gene. CDR3 coding DNA: TGTGCCAGCAAGACAGGGGATGAAAAACTGTTTTTT. Translated: CASKTGDEKLFF.

This chain connects TRBV25-1 to TRBJ2-1; D is unclear. The V gene's germline CDR1 is MGHDK and CDR2 SYGVNS. V was pared by 3 bases and J by 4 bases, with 1 base between. The CDR3 is 11 amino acids. CDR3 DNA sequence: TGTGCCAGCAGTGAGTACAATGAGCAGTTCTTC. Translated: CASSEYNEQFF.

This clone has more than one count but fewer than ten. The chain has TRBV6-6 and TRBJ1-1, with 7 bases identical to TRBD1. Germline V gives CDR1 MNHNY, CDR2 SVGAGI (reference sequence). V was clipped by 2 bases and J by 1 base; unmatched bases: 1. CDR3 size: 14 residues. The CDR3 DNA reads TGTGCCAGCAGTTACGGGACAGCGAACACTGAAGCTTTCTTT. Translation: CASSYGTANTEAFF.

The chain combines TRBV10-3 with TRBJ2-1; 7 bases fit TRBD2. CDR3 size: 14 residues. After removal of 4 bases from V and 3 bases from J, the junction contained 3 bases not matched to a gene. CDR1 is ENHRY and CDR2 is SYGVKD in the germline V gene. The CDR3 nucleotides read TGTGCCATCAGTGGGACGGGGGGCTACAATGAGCAGTTCTTC. Encoded protein: CAISGTGGYNEQFF.

This chain links TRBV7-2 with TRBJ1-5, with unresolved D. The CDR3 is made up of 13 amino acids. Per germline, CDR1 SGHTA and CDR2 FQGNSA. Trimming stripped 2 bases from V and 2 bases from J, with 4 bases between. The CDR3: CASSLQGNQPQHF. CDR3 nucleotides: TGTGCCAGCAGCTTACAAGGCAATCAGCCCCAGCATTTT.

The J gene is TRBJ1-5, the V gene TRBV2, with 7 positions matching TRBD1. The CDR3 covers 13 residues. Trimming cost V 4 bases and J 7 bases; bases outside gene matches: 4. Germline V CDR1 and CDR2: SNHLY, FYNNEI. In nucleotides, the CDR3 is TGTGCCAGCAGTGGACAGGGCGGGCAGCCCCAGCATTTT. Translation gives CASSGQGGQPQHF.

The rearrangement joins TRBV9 to TRBJ2-3; possible D gene TRBD2, 7 bases. The CDR3 has 14 amino acids. V was shortened by 7 bases and J by 2 bases, with 14 bases between the two germline ends. The germline CDR1 and CDR2 sequences are SGDLS and YYNGEE. Here the CDR3 DNA reads TGTGCCAGCGGGGGGGCGGTGTACACAGATACGCAGTATTTT. Its protein is CASGGAVYTDTQYF.

The rearrangement uses TRBV7-2 and TRBJ2-3; 8 bases map to TRBD1. The V gene's germline CDR1 is SGHTA and CDR2 FQGNSA. V lost 6 bases and J lost 8; bases outside the gene matches: 7. The CDR3 runs 13 residues. The CDR3 nucleotides read TGTGCCAGCAGTTCTACAGGGGGAGGTACGCAGTATTTT. This encodes CASSSTGGGTQYF.

J is TRBJ2-7 and V is TRBV6-6; TRBD1 agrees at 8 bases. J gave up 6 bases and V 8 bases, and 9 bases lay outside the gene matches. The CDR3 spans 13 residues. Germline V lookup: CDR1 MNHNY, CDR2 SVGAGI (reference sequence). The CDR3 sequence is CASEGQGATEQYF. In DNA, the CDR3 is TGTGCCAGCGAGGGGCAGGGGGCGACCGAGCAGTACTTC.

The chain joins TRBV27 to TRBJ2-7; 7 bases line up with TRBD1. The junction had 3 bases not matched to a gene; V was cut back by 2 bases and J by 2 bases. Germline CDR1 is MNHEY and CDR2 is SMNVEV (reference sequence). CDR3 length: 14 residues. CDR3 sequence reads: CASSLGRGPYEQYF. Here the CDR3 DNA reads TGTGCCAGCAGTTTAGGTAGGGGGCCCTACGAGCAGTACTTC.

This chain connects TRBV27 to TRBJ2-2; the match to TRBD2 covers 10 bases. Germline V gives CDR1 MNHEY, CDR2 SMNVEV (reference sequence). The CDR3 is 17 amino acids. The J segment lost 7 bases and the V segment lost 7 bases, leaving 15 bases of the junction unmatched. CDR3 in amino acids: CASTPSAGGPAGGELFF. CDR3 bases: TGTGCCAGCACCCCCTCAGCGGGGGGGCCGGCGGGCGGGGAGCTGTTTTTT.

V and J are TRBV30 and TRBJ1-3; D not certain. Trimming removed 2 bases at V and 4 bases at J, with 6 bases between. The CDR3 is 12 residues long. Per germline, CDR1 GTSNPN and CDR2 SVGIG (reference sequence). The CDR3 protein is CAWSRTGNTIYF. CDR3 nucleotide sequence: TGTGCCTGGAGTCGTACAGGAAACACCATATATTTT.